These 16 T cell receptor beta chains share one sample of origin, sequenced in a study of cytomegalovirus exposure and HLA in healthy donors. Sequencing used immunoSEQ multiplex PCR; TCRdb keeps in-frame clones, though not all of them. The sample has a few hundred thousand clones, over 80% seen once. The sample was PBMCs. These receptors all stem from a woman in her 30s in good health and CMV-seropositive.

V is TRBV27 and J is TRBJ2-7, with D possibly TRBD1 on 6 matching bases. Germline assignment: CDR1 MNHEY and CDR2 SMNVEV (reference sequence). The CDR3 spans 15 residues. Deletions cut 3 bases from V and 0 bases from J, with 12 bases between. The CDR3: CASSFSGTHSYEQYF. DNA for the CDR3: TGTGCCAGCAGTTTCTCCGGGACACACTCCTACGAGCAGTACTTC.

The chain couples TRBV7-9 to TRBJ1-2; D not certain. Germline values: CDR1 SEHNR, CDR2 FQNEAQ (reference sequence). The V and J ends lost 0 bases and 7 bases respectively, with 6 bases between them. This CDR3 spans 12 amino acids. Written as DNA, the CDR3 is TGTGCCAGCAGCTTAGCCTTGGGTGGCTACACCTTC. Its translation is CASSLALGGYTF.

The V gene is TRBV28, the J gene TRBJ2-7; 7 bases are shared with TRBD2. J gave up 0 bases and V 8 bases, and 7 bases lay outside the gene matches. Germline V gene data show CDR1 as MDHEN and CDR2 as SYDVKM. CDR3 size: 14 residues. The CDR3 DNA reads TGTGCCAGCGGAATAGCGGGTAGCTCCTACGAGCAGTACTTC. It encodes CASGIAGSSYEQYF. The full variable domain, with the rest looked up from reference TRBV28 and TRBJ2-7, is DVKVTQSSRYLVKRTGEKVFLECVQDMDHENMFWYRQDPGLGLRLIYFSYDVKMKEKGDIPEGYSVSREKKERFSLILESASTNQTSMYLCASGIAGSSYEQYFGPGTRLTVT.

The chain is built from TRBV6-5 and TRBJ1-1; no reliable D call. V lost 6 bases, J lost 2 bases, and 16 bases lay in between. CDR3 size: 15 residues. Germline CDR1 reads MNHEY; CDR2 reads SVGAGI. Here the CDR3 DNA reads TGTGCCAGCAGCTACAACACGGGGATTAACACTGAAGCTTTCTTT. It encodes CASSYNTGINTEAFF.

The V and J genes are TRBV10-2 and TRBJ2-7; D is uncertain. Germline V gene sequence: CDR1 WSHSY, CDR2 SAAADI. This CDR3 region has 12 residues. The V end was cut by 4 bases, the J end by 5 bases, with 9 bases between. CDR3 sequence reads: CASSGGGDEQYF. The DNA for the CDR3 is TGCGCCAGCAGTGGAGGTGGAGACGAGCAGTACTTC.

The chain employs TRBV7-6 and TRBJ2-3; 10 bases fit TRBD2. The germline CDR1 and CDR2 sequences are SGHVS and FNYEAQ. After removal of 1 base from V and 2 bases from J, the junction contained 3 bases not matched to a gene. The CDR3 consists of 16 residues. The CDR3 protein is CASSLVGTSATDTQYF. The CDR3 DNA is TGTGCCAGCAGCTTAGTAGGGACTAGCGCCACAGATACGCAGTATTTT.

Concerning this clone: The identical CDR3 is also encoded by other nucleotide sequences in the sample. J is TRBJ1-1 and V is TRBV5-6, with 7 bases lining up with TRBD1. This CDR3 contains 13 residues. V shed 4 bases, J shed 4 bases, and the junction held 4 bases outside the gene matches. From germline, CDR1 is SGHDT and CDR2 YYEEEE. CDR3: CASSVRGGTEAFF. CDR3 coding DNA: TGTGCCAGCAGCGTCAGGGGGGGCACTGAAGCTTTCTTT.

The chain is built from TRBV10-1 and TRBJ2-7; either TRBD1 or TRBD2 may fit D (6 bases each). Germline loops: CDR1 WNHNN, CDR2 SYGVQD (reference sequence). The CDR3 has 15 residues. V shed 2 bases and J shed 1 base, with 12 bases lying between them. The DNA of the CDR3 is TGCGCCAGCAGTGAGACAGGGAGCGGGTCCTACGAGCAGTACTTC. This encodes CASSETGSGSYEQYF.

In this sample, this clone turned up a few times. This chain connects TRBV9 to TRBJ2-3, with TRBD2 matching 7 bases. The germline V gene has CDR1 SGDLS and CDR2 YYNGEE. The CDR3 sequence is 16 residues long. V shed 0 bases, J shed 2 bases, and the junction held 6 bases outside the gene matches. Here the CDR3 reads CASSVGLADITDTQYF. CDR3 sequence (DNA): TGTGCCAGCAGCGTAGGGCTAGCGGACATCACAGATACGCAGTATTTT.

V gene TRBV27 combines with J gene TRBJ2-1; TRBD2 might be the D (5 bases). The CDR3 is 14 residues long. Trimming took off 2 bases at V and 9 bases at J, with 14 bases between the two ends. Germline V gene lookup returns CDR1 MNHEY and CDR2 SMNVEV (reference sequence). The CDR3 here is CASSLDDPGSEQFF. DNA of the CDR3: TGTGCCAGCAGTTTAGACGATCCGGGATCTGAGCAGTTCTTC.

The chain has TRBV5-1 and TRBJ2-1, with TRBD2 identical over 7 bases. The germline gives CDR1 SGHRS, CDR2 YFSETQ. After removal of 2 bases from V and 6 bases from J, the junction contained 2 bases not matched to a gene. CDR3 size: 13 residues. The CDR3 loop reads CASSLSGTNEQFF. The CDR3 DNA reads TGCGCCAGCAGCTTAAGCGGGACCAATGAGCAGTTCTTC.

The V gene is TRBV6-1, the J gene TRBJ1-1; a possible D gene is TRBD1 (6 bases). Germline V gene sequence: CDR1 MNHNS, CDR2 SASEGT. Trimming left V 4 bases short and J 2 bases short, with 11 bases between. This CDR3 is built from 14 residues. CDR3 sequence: CASSVNRANTEAFF. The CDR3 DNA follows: TGTGCCAGCAGTGTTAACAGGGCTAACACTGAAGCTTTCTTT.

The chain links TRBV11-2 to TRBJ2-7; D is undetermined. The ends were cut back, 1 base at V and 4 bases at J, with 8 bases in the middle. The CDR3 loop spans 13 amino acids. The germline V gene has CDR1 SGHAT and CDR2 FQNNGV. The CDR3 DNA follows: TGTGCCAGCAGCTTAGTCGAGATTTACGAGCAGTACTTC. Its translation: CASSLVEIYEQYF.

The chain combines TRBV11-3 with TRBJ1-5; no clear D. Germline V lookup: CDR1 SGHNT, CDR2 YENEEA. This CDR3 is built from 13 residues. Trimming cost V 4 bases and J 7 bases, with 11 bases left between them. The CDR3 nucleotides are TGTGCCAGCAGCTCGTCACCAAGCCAGCCCCAGCATTTT. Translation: CASSSSPSQPQHF.

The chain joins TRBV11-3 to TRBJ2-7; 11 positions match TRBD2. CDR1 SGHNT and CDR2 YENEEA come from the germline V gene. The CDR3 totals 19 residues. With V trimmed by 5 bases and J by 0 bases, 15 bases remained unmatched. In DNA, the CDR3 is TGTGCCAGCAGCCTCCCCAGCGGGGTAGCGGGAGGGAACTCCTACGAGCAGTACTTC. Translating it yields CASSLPSGVAGGNSYEQYF.

CDR3 nucleotide sequence: TGTGCCATCAGTGAGTCAGGCAGGGTGGATCAGCCCCAGCATTTT. As protein: CAISESGRVDQPQHF. The chain uses TRBV10-3 and TRBJ1-5; D is possibly TRBD1 (5 bases). The CDR3 contains 15 residues. Germline values: CDR1 ENHRY, CDR2 SYGVKD. Trimming cost V 0 bases and J 5 bases, with 11 bases left between them.